This TCR beta chain was recorded in a study of T cells after yellow fever vaccination. Broader study findings: After the booster, roughly 96% of CD4 and roughly nine tenths of CD8 primary-response clones were re-detected. A minor fraction of clonotypes spanned both CD4 and CD8 compartments.

The CDR3 length is 18 residues. Unmatched junction bases numbered 14, after V lost 1 base and J lost 4 bases. Germline V gene data show CDR1 as MDHEN and CDR2 as SYDVKM. MiXCR was run by TCRdb on the 5' RACE reads, yielding one entry per CDR3 protein. The sample yields over 110,000 distinct CDR3 sequences, 7.7% seen once. A remark on this clonotype: The antigen is not known.

Here the sequenced sample was CD4+ T cells sorted from PBMCs, taken 5 days after the yellow fever booster vaccination. The TCR originated in a man under 40 who received the YFV17D yellow fever vaccine. This sequence joins TRBV28 and TRBJ1-2; the match to TRBD1 covers 8 bases. The DNA of the CDR3 is TGTGCCAGCAGTTTATCCTCGGGCAGGGGGCGGGGTGGCTATGGCTACACCTTC. It encodes CASSLSSGRGRGGYGYTF.